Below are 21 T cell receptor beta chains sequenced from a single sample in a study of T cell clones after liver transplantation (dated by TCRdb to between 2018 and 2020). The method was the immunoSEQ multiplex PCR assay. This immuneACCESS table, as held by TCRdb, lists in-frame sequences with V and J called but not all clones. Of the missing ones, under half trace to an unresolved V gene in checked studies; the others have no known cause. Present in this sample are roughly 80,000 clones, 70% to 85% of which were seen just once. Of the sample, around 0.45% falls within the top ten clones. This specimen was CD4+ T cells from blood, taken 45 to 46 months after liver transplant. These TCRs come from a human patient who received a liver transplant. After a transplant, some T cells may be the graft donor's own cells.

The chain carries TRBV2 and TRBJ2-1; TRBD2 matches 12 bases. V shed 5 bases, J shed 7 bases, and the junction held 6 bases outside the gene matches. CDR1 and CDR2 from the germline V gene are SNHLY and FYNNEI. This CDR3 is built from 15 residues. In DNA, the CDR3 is TGTGCCAGCAGTTTGCCTAGCGGGAGGGGTAATGAGCAGTTCTTC. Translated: CASSLPSGRGNEQFF.

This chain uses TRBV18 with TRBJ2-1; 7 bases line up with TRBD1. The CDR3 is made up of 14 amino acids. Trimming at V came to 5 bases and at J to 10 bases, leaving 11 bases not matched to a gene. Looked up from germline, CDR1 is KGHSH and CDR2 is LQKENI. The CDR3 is CASSSSTGKGEQFF. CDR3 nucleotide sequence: TGTGCCAGCTCATCCTCGACAGGGAAAGGAGAGCAGTTCTTC.

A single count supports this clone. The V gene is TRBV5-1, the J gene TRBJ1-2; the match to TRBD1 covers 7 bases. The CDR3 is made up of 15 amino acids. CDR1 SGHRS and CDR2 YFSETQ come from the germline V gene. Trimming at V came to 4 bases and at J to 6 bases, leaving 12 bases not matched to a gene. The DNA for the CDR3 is TGCGCCAGCAGCCAACGACAGGGTAGTCTCAATGGCTACACCTTC. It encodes CASSQRQGSLNGYTF.

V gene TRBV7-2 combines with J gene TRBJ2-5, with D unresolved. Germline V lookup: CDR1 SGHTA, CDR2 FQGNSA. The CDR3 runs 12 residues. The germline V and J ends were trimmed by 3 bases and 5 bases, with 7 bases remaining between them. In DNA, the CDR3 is TGTGCCAGCAGCTTTTGGGGTGAGACCCAGTACTTC. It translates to CASSFWGETQYF.

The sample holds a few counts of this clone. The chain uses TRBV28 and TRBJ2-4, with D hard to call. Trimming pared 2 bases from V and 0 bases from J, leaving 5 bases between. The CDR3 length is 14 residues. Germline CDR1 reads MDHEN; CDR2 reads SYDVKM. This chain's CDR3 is CASSLVTAKNIQYF. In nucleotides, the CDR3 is TGTGCCAGCAGTTTAGTAACAGCCAAAAACATTCAGTACTTC.

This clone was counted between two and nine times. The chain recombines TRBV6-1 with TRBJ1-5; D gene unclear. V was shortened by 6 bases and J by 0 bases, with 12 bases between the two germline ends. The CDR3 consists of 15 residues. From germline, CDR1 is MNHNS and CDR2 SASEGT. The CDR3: CASRNRGYSNQPQHF. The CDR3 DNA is TGTGCCAGCAGAAACAGAGGCTATAGCAATCAGCCCCAGCATTTT.

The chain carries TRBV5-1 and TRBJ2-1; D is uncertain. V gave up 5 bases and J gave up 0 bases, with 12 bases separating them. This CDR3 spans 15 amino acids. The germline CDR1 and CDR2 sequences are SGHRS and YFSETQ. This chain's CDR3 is CASSLGYTSYNEQFF. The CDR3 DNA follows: TGCGCCAGCAGTTTAGGATACACCTCCTACAATGAGCAGTTCTTC. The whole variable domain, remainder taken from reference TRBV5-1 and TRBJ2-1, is KAGVTQTPRYLIKTRGQQVTLSCSPISGHRSVSWYQQTPGQGLQFLFEYFSETQRNKGNFPGRFSGRQFSNSRSEMNVSTLELGDSALYLCASSLGYTSYNEQFFGPGTRLTVL.

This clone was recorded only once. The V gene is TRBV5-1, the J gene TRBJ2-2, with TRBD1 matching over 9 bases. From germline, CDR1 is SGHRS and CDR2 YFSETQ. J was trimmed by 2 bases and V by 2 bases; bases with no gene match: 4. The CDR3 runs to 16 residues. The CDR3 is CASSLMGQGNTGELFF. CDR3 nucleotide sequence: TGCGCCAGCAGCTTAATGGGACAGGGCAACACCGGGGAGCTGTTTTTT.

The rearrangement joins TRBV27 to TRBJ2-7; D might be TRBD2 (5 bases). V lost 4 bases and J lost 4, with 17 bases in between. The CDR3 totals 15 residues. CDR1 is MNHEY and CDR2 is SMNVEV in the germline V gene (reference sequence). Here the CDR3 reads CASSSQAVPSYEQYF. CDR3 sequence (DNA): TGTGCCAGCAGTTCCCAAGCGGTTCCCTCTTACGAGCAGTACTTC.

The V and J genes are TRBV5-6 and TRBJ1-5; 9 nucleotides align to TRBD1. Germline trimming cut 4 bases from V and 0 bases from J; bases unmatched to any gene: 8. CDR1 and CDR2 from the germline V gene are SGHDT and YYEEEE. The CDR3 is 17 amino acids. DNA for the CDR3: TGTGCCAGCAGCCCATGGAGGACAGGGGATAGCAATCAGCCCCAGCATTTT. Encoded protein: CASSPWRTGDSNQPQHF.

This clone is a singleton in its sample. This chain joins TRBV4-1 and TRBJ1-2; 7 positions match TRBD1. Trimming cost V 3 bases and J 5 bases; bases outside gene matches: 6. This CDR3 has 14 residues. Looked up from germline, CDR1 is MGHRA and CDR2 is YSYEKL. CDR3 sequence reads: CASSHTGTAYGYTF. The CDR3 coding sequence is TGCGCCAGCAGCCATACCGGGACAGCTTATGGCTACACCTTC.

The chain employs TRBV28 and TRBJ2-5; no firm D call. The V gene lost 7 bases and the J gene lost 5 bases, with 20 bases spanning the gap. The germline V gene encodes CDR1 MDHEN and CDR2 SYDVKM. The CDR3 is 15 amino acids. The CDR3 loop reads CASISYYRPGETQYF. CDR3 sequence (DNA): TGTGCCAGCATCTCTTACTACCGACCTGGGGAGACCCAGTACTTC.

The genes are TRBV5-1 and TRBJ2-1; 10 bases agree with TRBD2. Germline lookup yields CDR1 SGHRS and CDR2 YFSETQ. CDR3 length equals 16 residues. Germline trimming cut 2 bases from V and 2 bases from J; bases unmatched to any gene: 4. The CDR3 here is CASSFTSGTTYNEQFF. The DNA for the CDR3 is TGCGCCAGCAGCTTCACTAGCGGGACCACCTACAATGAGCAGTTCTTC. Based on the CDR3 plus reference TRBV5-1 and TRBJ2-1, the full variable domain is KAGVTQTPRYLIKTRGQQVTLSCSPISGHRSVSWYQQTPGQGLQFLFEYFSETQRNKGNFPGRFSGRQFSNSRSEMNVSTLELGDSALYLCASSFTSGTTYNEQFFGPGTRLTVL.

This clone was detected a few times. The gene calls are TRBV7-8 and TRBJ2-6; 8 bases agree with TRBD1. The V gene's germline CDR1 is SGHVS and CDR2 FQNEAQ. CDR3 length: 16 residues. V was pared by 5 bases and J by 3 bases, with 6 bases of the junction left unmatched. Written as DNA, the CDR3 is TGTGCCAGCAGCCCAGGGGGCGGACATGGGGCCAACGTCCTGACTTTC. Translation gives CASSPGGGHGANVLTF.

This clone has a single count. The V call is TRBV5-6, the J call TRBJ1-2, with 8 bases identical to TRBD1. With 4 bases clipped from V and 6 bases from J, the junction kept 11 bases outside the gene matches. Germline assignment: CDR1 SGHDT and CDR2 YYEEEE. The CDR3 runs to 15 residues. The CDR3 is CASSAAPRTGNGYTF. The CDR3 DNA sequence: TGTGCCAGCAGCGCGGCCCCCCGGACAGGGAATGGCTACACCTTC. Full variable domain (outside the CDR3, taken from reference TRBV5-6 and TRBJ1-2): DAGVTQSPTHLIKTRGQQVTLRCSPKSGHDTVSWYQQALGQGPQFIFQYYEEEERQRGNFPDRFSGHQFPNYSSELNVNALLLGDSALYLCASSAAPRTGNGYTFGSGTRLTVV.

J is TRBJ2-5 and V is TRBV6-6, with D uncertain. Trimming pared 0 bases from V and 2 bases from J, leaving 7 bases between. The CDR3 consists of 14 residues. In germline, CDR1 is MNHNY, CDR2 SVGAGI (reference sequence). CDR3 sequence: CASSYSYRQETQYF. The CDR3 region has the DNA TGTGCCAGCAGTTACTCGTACAGACAAGAGACCCAGTACTTC.

This chain's CDR3 is CASSLNMGPPMGTQYF. CDR3 bases: TGTGCCAGCAGTTTAAATATGGGACCGCCAATGGGGACCCAGTACTTC. The rearrangement uses TRBV27 and TRBJ2-5; D may be TRBD1 or TRBD2 (5 bases each). Per the germline V gene, CDR1 is MNHEY and CDR2 is SMNVEV (reference sequence). Trimming took off 2 bases at V and 7 bases at J, with 20 bases between the two ends. The CDR3 consists of 16 residues.

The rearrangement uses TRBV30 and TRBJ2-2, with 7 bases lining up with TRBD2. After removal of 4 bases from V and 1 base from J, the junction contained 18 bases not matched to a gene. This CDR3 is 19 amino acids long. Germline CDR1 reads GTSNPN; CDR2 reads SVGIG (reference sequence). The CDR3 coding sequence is TGTGCCTGGACGGCCCGTTCAAAGGGCGGGAGAGTGAACACCGGGGAGCTGTTTTTT. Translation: CAWTARSKGGRVNTGELFF.

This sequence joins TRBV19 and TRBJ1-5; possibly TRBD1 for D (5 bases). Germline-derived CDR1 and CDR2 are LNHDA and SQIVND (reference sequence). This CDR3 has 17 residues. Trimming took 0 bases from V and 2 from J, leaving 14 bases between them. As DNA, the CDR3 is TGTGCCAGTAGTATAGATTTCAAAAGGGGCCGCAATCAGCCCCAGCATTTT. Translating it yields CASSIDFKRGRNQPQHF. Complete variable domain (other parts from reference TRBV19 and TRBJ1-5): DGGITQSPKYLFRKEGQNVTLSCEQNLNHDAMYWYRQDPGQGLRLIYYSQIVNDFQKGDIAEGYSVSREKKESFPLTVTSAQKNPTAFYLCASSIDFKRGRNQPQHFGDGTRLSIL.

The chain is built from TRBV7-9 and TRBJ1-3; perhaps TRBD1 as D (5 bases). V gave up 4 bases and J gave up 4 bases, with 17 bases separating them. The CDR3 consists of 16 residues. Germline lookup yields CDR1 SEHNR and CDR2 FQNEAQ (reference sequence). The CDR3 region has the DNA TGTGCCAGCAGCTCTCTCATAACTGGGGACGGAAACACCATATATTTT. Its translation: CASSSLITGDGNTIYF.

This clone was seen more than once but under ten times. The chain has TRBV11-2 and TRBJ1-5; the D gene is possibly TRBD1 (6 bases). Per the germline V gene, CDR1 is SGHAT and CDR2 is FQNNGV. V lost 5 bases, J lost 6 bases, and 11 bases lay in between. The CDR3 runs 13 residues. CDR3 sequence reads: CASSRGPGQPQHF. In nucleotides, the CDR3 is TGTGCCAGCAGCCGGGGGCCCGGTCAGCCCCAGCATTTT.